The 19 T cell receptor beta chains below were found in one sample sequenced in a study of blood T cell repertoires in COVID-19. The assay was immunoSEQ multiplex PCR, and TCRdb's table has in-frame clones only and misses some. The data contain 60,000 to 70,000 clones, approximately 90% of them singletons. Sequencing was carried out using peripheral blood. The receptors were gathered from a human donor in a cohort sampled during active COVID-19.

The chain combines TRBV3-1 (or the pseudogene TRBV3-2) with TRBJ2-1; D call uncertain. CDR1 and CDR2 (germline): LGHDT, YNNKEL (reference sequence). CDR3 length equals 15 residues. The germline V and J ends were trimmed by 4 bases and 1 base, with 11 bases remaining between them. CDR3 coding DNA: TGTGCCAGCAGCCTGCAAAGAACTTCCTACAATGAGCAGTTCTTC. Translation: CASSLQRTSYNEQFF.

The CDR3 DNA sequence: TGTGCCAGCAGCGCATTAACTCCGGGACTAGGGGGCACAGATACGCAGTATTTT. Translated, it gives CASSALTPGLGGTDTQYF. V usage is TRBV9 and J usage is TRBJ2-3; 8 positions match TRBD2. The V gene end was trimmed by 3 bases and the J gene end by 1 base; junction bases not matched to a gene: 13. The V gene's germline CDR1 is SGDLS and CDR2 YYNGEE. The CDR3 runs 18 residues.

The V and J genes are TRBV18 and TRBJ2-3, with TRBD2 matching 9 bases. Germline V CDR1 and CDR2: KGHSH, LQKENI. There are 16 residues in the CDR3. With 3 bases clipped from V and 4 bases from J, the junction kept 8 bases outside the gene matches. CDR3 nucleotide sequence: TGTGCCAGCTCACCTTTCGGGGGGACTAGCTCAGATACGCAGTATTTT. This gives the protein CASSPFGGTSSDTQYF.

This chain connects TRBV6-2 or TRBV6-3 to TRBJ1-6; D is unresolved. The CDR3 contains 15 residues. Trimming took off 4 bases at V and 5 bases at J, with 12 bases between the two ends. Germline V lookup: CDR1 MNHEY, CDR2 SVGEGT. CDR3 sequence reads: CASSSHTRNNSPLHF. The CDR3, as DNA: TGTGCCAGCAGTTCGCACACCCGAAATAATTCACCCCTCCACTTT.

The V call is TRBV20-1, the J call TRBJ2-7; D is possibly TRBD1 (6 bases). CDR1 is DFQATT and CDR2 is SNEGSKA in the germline V gene (reference sequence). The length of the CDR3 is 11 residues. V lost 6 bases and J 5 bases, leaving 11 bases between the germline ends. The CDR3 protein is CSALRGHEQYF. CDR3 nucleotide sequence: TGCAGTGCACTCAGGGGACACGAGCAGTACTTC.

The V gene is TRBV4-2, the J gene TRBJ2-3; the D gene is possibly TRBD2 (5 bases). Trimming cost V 1 base and J 6 bases, with 11 bases left between them. Germline V gene lookup returns CDR1 LGHNA and CDR2 YNFKEQ. This CDR3 comprises 14 residues. The DNA of the CDR3 is TGTGCCAGCAGCCAAGTCCAGCGAGGGGATACGCAGTATTTT. This sequence encodes CASSQVQRGDTQYF.

This sequence joins TRBV5-1 and TRBJ2-2; 8 bases map to TRBD1. The V gene end was trimmed by 7 bases and the J gene end by 3 bases; junction bases not matched to a gene: 5. The CDR3 extends over 14 amino acids. The germline V gene encodes CDR1 SGHRS and CDR2 YFSETQ. CDR3 amino acids: CASGQTGDTGELFF. The CDR3 region has the DNA TGCGCCAGCGGGCAGACAGGGGACACCGGGGAGCTGTTTTTT.

The rearrangement joins TRBV7-9 to TRBJ2-5; 7 bases agree with TRBD2. The CDR3 contains 17 residues. Unmatched junction bases numbered 17, after V lost 5 bases and J lost 5 bases. Germline V lookup: CDR1 SEHNR, CDR2 FQNEAQ (reference sequence). CDR3 sequence reads: CASSPSRGDLKWETQYF. CDR3 nucleotide sequence: TGTGCCAGCAGCCCCAGTCGGGGGGACCTAAAGTGGGAGACCCAGTACTTC.

This chain connects TRBV6-2 or TRBV6-3 to TRBJ2-1; 9 bases are shared with TRBD2. Germline V lookup: CDR1 MNHEY, CDR2 SVGEGT. Germline trimming cut 3 bases from V and 6 bases from J; bases unmatched to any gene: 6. CDR3 length equals 15 residues. The CDR3 loop is CASSYLAGGLNEQFF. In DNA form, the CDR3 reads TGTGCCAGCAGTTATCTGGCGGGGGGGCTCAATGAGCAGTTCTTC.

The genes are TRBV25-1 and TRBJ2-1, with 9 nucleotides matching TRBD2. Germline V gene data show CDR1 as MGHDK and CDR2 as SYGVNS. The CDR3 totals 14 residues. V was clipped by 4 bases and J by 9 bases; unmatched bases: 7. CDR3 protein: CASSVAGGRSEQFF. Here the CDR3 DNA reads TGTGCCAGCAGTGTTGCGGGAGGGAGGAGTGAGCAGTTCTTC.

The rearrangement links TRBV15 to TRBJ1-1, with 7 bases aligning to TRBD1. There are 16 residues in the CDR3. Losses at the gene ends were 1 base for V and 0 bases for J; bases not matched to a gene: 5. Germline V gene lookup returns CDR1 LNHNV and CDR2 YYDKDF (reference sequence). Here the CDR3 DNA reads TGTGCCACCAGCAGAGCTTGGGACAGCCTGAACACTGAAGCTTTCTTT. Translation: CATSRAWDSLNTEAFF.

As regards this clone: Germline and junction disagree at one end, which may indicate a read error. The chain links TRBV7-7 to TRBJ1-5; the D gene is possibly TRBD1 (6 bases). In germline, CDR1 is SSHAT, CDR2 FNYEAQ (reference sequence). The CDR3 covers 16 residues. The CDR3 region is CASSSLTGFSHQPQHF. The CDR3 nucleotides are TGTGCTAGCAGCTCGTTAACAGGGTTTAGTCATCAGCCCCAGCATTTT.

The chain joins TRBV19 to TRBJ1-1, with TRBD1 matching 8 bases. V was clipped by 7 bases and J by 1 base; unmatched bases: 8. The CDR3 length is 15 residues. CDR1 LNHDA and CDR2 SQIVND come from the germline V gene (reference sequence). CDR3 sequence (DNA): TGTGCCAGTAAGGGGGACAGGAGCCCGAACACTGAAGCTTTCTTT. Its translation is CASKGDRSPNTEAFF.

This chain connects TRBV30 to TRBJ1-5; D call uncertain. CDR3 length: 15 amino acids. Trimming shortened V by 4 bases and J by 2 bases, and 15 bases separated the two germline ends. Germline lookup yields CDR1 GTSNPN and CDR2 SVGIG (reference sequence). CDR3: CAWTTTRGGNQPQHF. CDR3 bases: TGTGCCTGGACTACCACCCGCGGGGGCAATCAGCCCCAGCATTTT. Variable domain in full (rest from reference TRBV30 and TRBJ1-5): SQTIHQWPATLVQPVGSPLSLECTVEGTSNPNLYWYRQAAGRGLQLLFYSVGIGQISSEVPQNLSASRPQDRQFILSSKKLLLSDSGFYLCAWTTTRGGNQPQHFGDGTRLSIL.

The chain couples TRBV19 to TRBJ2-1; the match to TRBD2 covers 12 bases. The CDR3 covers 17 residues. Trimming at V came to 4 bases and at J to 0 bases, leaving 4 bases not matched to a gene. From germline, CDR1 is LNHDA and CDR2 SQIVND (reference sequence). CDR3 sequence: CASSTTSGGLSYNEQFF. The CDR3 coding sequence is TGTGCCAGTAGTACAACTAGCGGGGGGCTCTCCTACAATGAGCAGTTCTTC.

This sequence joins TRBV7-2 and TRBJ1-1, with D uncertain. V was trimmed by 10 bases and J by 0 bases, leaving 12 bases between them. Per germline, CDR1 SGHTA and CDR2 FQGNSA. This CDR3 region has 13 residues. Here the CDR3 reads CATRMSVNTEAFF. The CDR3 DNA sequence: TGTGCCACCCGAATGTCGGTGAACACTGAAGCTTTCTTT.

The sample holds a few counts of this clone. J is TRBJ2-6 and V is TRBV7-6, with D unresolved. The germline gives CDR1 SGHVS, CDR2 FNYEAQ. Trimming took 0 bases from V and 1 from J, leaving 16 bases between them. The CDR3 contains 19 residues. CDR3 protein: CASSLADLPFRSGANVLTF. Written as DNA, the CDR3 is TGTGCCAGCAGCTTAGCTGACTTGCCCTTTCGGTCTGGGGCCAACGTCCTGACTTTC.

Details on this clone: This same CDR3 is encoded by further DNA sequences in the sample. The genes are TRBV5-1 and TRBJ2-3; D remains unclear. Germline V lookup: CDR1 SGHRS, CDR2 YFSETQ. V was trimmed by 3 bases and J by 0 bases, leaving 5 bases between them. The CDR3 extends over 13 amino acids. The DNA of the CDR3 is TGCGCCAGCAGCTCTGTTAGCACAGATACGCAGTATTTT. This codes for CASSSVSTDTQYF.

The chain employs TRBV6-5 and TRBJ1-5; 10 nucleotides line up with TRBD1. This CDR3 is built from 14 residues. Per the germline V gene, CDR1 is MNHEY and CDR2 is SVGAGI. V was clipped by 7 bases and J by 3 bases; unmatched bases: 3. In DNA form, the CDR3 reads TGTGCCAGCACTGGGACAGGGGACAATCAGCCCCAGCATTTT. Its translation: CASTGTGDNQPQHF.